This T cell receptor (beta chain) stems from a study of CD8+ T cells in alopecia areata. Broader study findings: Mice gave a clearer picture of TCR sharing than patients did, possibly for HLA-related reasons.

Reverse transcription of extracted RNA yielded cDNA, which provided the sequencing template. Using immunoSEQ multiplex PCR, the repertoire was profiled, and TCRdb retains in-frame clones only, with some absent. This sample has about 220,000 clones, with approximately 57% found just once. Treatment: oral pan-JAK inhibitor, 5-10 mg twice daily. This clone appeared a few times. Its antigen is unidentified. The material sequenced was CD4+ T cells sorted from blood, taken at week 4, from a patient treated with tofacitinib. This clonotype was obtained from a human donor with alopecia areata.

In DNA, the CDR3 is TGTGCCAGCAGCGTAGATGCTAGCGGGGTGTACGAGCAGTACTTC. Translated: CASSVDASGVYEQYF. V and J are TRBV9 and TRBJ2-7; 9 nucleotides align to TRBD2. CDR3 size: 15 residues. The V segment lost 0 bases and the J segment 4 bases; nucleotides outside the gene matches: 5. Per germline, CDR1 SGDLS and CDR2 YYNGEE.